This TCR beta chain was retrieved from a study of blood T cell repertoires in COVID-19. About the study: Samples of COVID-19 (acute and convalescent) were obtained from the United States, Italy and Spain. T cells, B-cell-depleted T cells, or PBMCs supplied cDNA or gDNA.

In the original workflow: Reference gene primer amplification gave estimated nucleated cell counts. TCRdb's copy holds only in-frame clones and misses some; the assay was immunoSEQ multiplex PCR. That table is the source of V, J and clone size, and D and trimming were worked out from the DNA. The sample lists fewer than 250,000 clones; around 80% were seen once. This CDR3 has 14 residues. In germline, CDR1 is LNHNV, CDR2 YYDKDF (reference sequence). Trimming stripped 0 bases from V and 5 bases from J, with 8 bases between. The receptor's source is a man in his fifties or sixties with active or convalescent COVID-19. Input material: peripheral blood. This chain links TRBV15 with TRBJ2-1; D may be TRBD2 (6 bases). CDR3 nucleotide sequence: TGTGCCACCAGCAGAGATGGGGGGAACAATGAGCAGTTCTTC. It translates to CATSRDGGNNEQFF.